Reported below is one T cell receptor beta chain. The CDR3 is 12 amino acids. Trimming left V 2 bases short and J 4 bases short, with 5 bases between. CDR1 and CDR2 from the germline V gene are SGHTA and FQGNSA. The data are from a study of T-cell reconstitution after alpha-beta-depleted transplantation in children. The TCRbeta library was prepared with unique molecular identifiers. Each CDR3 protein gets one entry after TCRdb re-called the PCR reads with MiXCR. The data show some 340,000 distinct CDR3 sequences, around 10% seen once. The receptor comes from a human donor who donated a stem cell graft to a child with acute lymphoblastic leukemia. This chain joins TRBV7-2 and TRBJ1-1; D not resolved. Sequenced material: PBMCs from the stem cell graft donor, taken from the stem cell graft. The CDR3 nucleotides are TGTGCCAGCAGCTTATTTTCCACTGAAGCTTTCTTT. It codes for CASSLFSTEAFF.